This is a list of T cell receptor beta chains from one sample in a study of molecular identifiers for immune sequencing clone quantification. TCRdb re-called the PCR reads with MiXCR, one entry per CDR3 protein. This repertoire shows over 550,000 distinct CDR3 sequences, roughly 27% found once; its top ten account for approximately 0.75%. The sample comprised naive CD8+ T cells from blood, with Jurkat cell RNA spiked in. The source is a human donor in good health. Some libraries in this study had Jurkat cell RNA spiked in. CDR3s leave out the opening cysteine and the closing phenylalanine or tryptophan. The D gene is left open where the match is weak.

v_call | d_call | cdr3_aa
TRBV27 | TRBD2 | ASTPLWGGAVDTQY
TRBV4-3 | . | ASSQDNRLDTGELF
TRBV7-9 | . | ASSNLETDNTNYGYT
TRBV5-6 | TRBD2 | ASSLDGTAIRAGVPYEQY
TRBV7-9 | . | ASSLSAAGSGNTIY
TRBV7-6 | . | ASSPTVTGRGAF
TRBV7-6 | TRBD1 | ASSFATGDYEQY
TRBV2 | . | ASWLSEQY
TRBV3-1 | . | ASSQEDGVPPPGDNQPQH
TRBV4-1 | TRBD1 | ASSHSRDRVSYEQY
TRBV29-1 | . | SINSPLRRREQF
TRBV29-1 | . | SVGMGGYNEQF
TRBV6-5 | . | ASSYSGLDQPQH
TRBV12-3/TRBV12-4 | . | ASSFSILQPQH
TRBV27 | TRBD1 | ASRSLQGARSKQY
TRBV2 | TRBD2 | ASILLAGDQETQY
TRBV27 | . | ASNQDSTGTEAF
TRBV20-1 | . | SASQSGTQVMGNIQY
TRBV7-8 | TRBD1 | ASSPTSGQSYEQY
TRBV20-1 | TRBD2 | SARPPSMGGLAGYWGTQY
TRBV19 | . | AARGASDTQY
TRBV4-3 | TRBD1 | ASSQDRDRLVEQY
TRBV28 | TRBD2 | ASSRLAETYEQY
TRBV20-1 | . | SADQPNSYNEQF
TRBV11-3 | . | ASSSRPGTQLYEQY
TRBV4-1 | . | ASSQEGSAF
TRBV13 | TRBD1 | ASSLGQITDTQY
TRBV30 | . | AWIGGGEVDTQY
TRBV28 | TRBD2 | ASSFLFSGSGYEQY
TRBV7-9 | . | AGTLVPGETQY
TRBV11-2 | . | ASSFMVETQY
TRBV13 | TRBD1 | ASSEQGAEAF
TRBV7-2 | . | ASSQAPSTNEKLF
TRBV18 | . | ASSPERYSYEQY
TRBV7-9 | . | ASSLGTPEAF
TRBV11-2 | . | ASSFWNNSPLH
TRBV6-2/TRBV6-3 | TRBD1 | ATDEDRDVYNEQF
TRBV20-1 | TRBD1 | SASHGQGRGEKLF
TRBV6-4 | . | ASSDLRGTMHNEQF
TRBV14 | . | ASSQGFPASDQETQY
TRBV19 | TRBD1 | ATRRTGSYNEQF
TRBV30 | TRBD1 | AWSVFSGGGIETQY
TRBV4-3 | . | ASSQDSNAWTRAE
TRBV13 | . | ASSSTSGEQY
TRBV27 | TRBD2 | ASSTLGVAGAYTQY
TRBV5-1 | . | ASSLATAGDTEAF
TRBV30 | TRBD1 | AWSGTGATDTQY
TRBV19 | . | ASSKVDSYEQF
TRBV5-4 | . | ASSVLSSSYNEQF
TRBV9 | . | ASSVGQGADQPQH
TRBV6-1 | . | ASSEDDNANTGELF
TRBV9 | . | ASSVDPPGARGSPLH
TRBV9 | TRBD1 | ASSVVLTGSLDEQF